The 18 T cell receptor beta chains presented below share a single source sample, sequenced in a study of early T cells in non-severe SARS-CoV-2 infection. TCRdb reprocessed the 5' RACE reads via MiXCR and lists one record per CDR3 protein. The sample gives tens of thousands of distinct CDR3 sequences, around 12% of which show up once; roughly 4.2% is in the top ten. Sequenced sample: whole blood. The source of these receptors is an adult who was a healthcare worker with PCR-confirmed SARS-CoV-2 infection or an uninfected control (not recorded which).

This clonotype was recorded at least ten times. This rearrangement joins TRBV4-2 to TRBJ1-1; tentative D call: TRBD1 (5 bases). This CDR3 comprises 16 residues. The germline gives CDR1 LGHNA, CDR2 YNFKEQ. Between the trimmed V and J ends, which lost 1 base and 0 bases, there was a span of 12 bases. The CDR3 DNA reads TGTGCCAGCAGCCAAGGAGACAGCGAAATGAACACTGAAGCTTTCTTT. This gives the protein CASSQGDSEMNTEAFF.

This sequence joins TRBV14 and TRBJ2-1; D is ambiguous. V was cut by 2 bases and J by 1 base, with 6 bases left in between. This CDR3 region has 14 residues. Germline V lookup: CDR1 SGHDN, CDR2 FVKESK. The CDR3 DNA follows: TGTGCCAGCAGCCAACACAGTTCCTACAATGAGCAGTTCTTC. It specifies CASSQHSSYNEQFF.

This clonotype showed up many times. The chain has TRBV10-2 and TRBJ1-1; tentatively, D is TRBD1 (5 bases). With 8 bases removed from V and 5 bases from J, the gap between germline ends came to 15 bases. There are 13 residues in the CDR3. Germline V gene data show CDR1 as WSHSY and CDR2 as SAAADI. The DNA for the CDR3 is TGCGCCAGCTCCGAAGGGACCGTAACTGAAGCTTTCTTT. This translates into CASSEGTVTEAFF.

This chain links TRBV7-8 with TRBJ2-2, with D possibly being TRBD1 (6 bases). The CDR3 contains 15 residues. V lost 2 bases and J 0 bases, leaving 7 bases between the germline ends. Germline V gene data show CDR1 as SGHVS and CDR2 as FQNEAQ. CDR3 in DNA: TGTGCCAGCAGCTTATGGACAGCGAACACCGGGGAGCTGTTTTTT. Protein product: CASSLWTANTGELFF.

The chain has TRBV6-6 and TRBJ1-2, with unresolved D. Trimming stripped 3 bases from V and 1 base from J, with 9 bases between. Germline CDR1 reads MNHNY; CDR2 reads SVGAGI (reference sequence). The CDR3 is made up of 14 amino acids. The CDR3: CASSYGSFNYGYTF. As DNA, the CDR3 is TGTGCCAGCAGTTATGGCAGTTTTAACTATGGCTACACCTTC.

This clonotype was counted ten times or more. This rearrangement joins TRBV3-1 to TRBJ2-7; D gene uncertain. The V and J ends lost 4 bases and 2 bases respectively, with 9 bases between them. The CDR3 contains 13 residues. Germline V CDR1 and CDR2: LGHDT, YNNKEL (reference sequence). The CDR3 region has the DNA TGTGCCAGCAGCCCGACTGAAACCTACGAGCAGTACTTC. Translation: CASSPTETYEQYF.

This clonotype was observed at least ten times. This sequence joins TRBV19 and TRBJ2-3; TRBD1 aligns across 8 bases. The ends lost 2 bases at V and 4 bases at J; junction bases unmatched: 2. The CDR3 runs to 14 residues. Germline values: CDR1 LNHDA, CDR2 SQIVND (reference sequence). The CDR3 nucleotides are TGTGCCAGTAGTATACAGGGGGCTGCAGATACGCAGTATTTT. Its translation: CASSIQGAADTQYF.

The chain recombines TRBV13 with TRBJ1-2; D is perhaps TRBD1 (5 bases). V was clipped by 4 bases and J by 6 bases, with 12 bases between them. This CDR3 comprises 13 residues. CDR1 PRHDT and CDR2 FYEKMQ come from the germline V gene (reference sequence). The CDR3 bases are TGTGCCAGCAGCTCCAACCGCAGGGATGGCTACACCTTC. This encodes CASSSNRRDGYTF. Looking up the rest from reference TRBV13 and TRBJ1-2 gives the full variable domain: AAGVIQSPRHLIKEKRETATLKCYPIPRHDTVYWYQQGPGQDPQFLISFYEKMQSDKGSIPDRFSAQQFSDYHSELNMSSLELGDSALYFCASSSNRRDGYTFGSGTRLTVV.

This clonotype was observed a few times. The chain has TRBV6-2 or TRBV6-3 and TRBJ2-4, with D maybe TRBD2 (7 bases). Per the germline V gene, CDR1 is MNHEY and CDR2 is SVGEGT. CDR3 length: 15 residues. The germline V and J ends were trimmed by 4 bases and 5 bases, with 15 bases remaining between them. The CDR3 loop reads CASSSGGRSQNIQYF. The CDR3 nucleotides read TGTGCCAGCAGTTCCGGGGGGCGTTCCCAAAACATTCAGTACTTC.

This clonotype was seen repeatedly, ten times or more. This chain uses TRBV6-6 with TRBJ1-6; D might be TRBD1 (5 bases). Trimming cost V 2 bases and J 5 bases, with 13 bases left between them. The germline gives CDR1 MNHNY, CDR2 SVGAGI (reference sequence). The CDR3 extends over 16 amino acids. CDR3 protein: CASSYAVGRDNSPLHF. CDR3 nucleotides: TGTGCCAGCAGTTACGCCGTCGGCAGGGATAATTCACCCCTCCACTTT.

This clonotype has more than one count but fewer than ten. J is TRBJ1-2 and V is TRBV5-4, with TRBD1 matching 11 bases. This CDR3 spans 15 amino acids. CDR1 is SGHNT and CDR2 is YYREEE in the germline V gene (reference sequence). The V segment lost 4 bases and the J segment 6 bases; nucleotides outside the gene matches: 8. DNA for the CDR3: TGTGCCAGCAGCCCCCGGGACAGGGGGGTCAATGGCTACACCTTC. Its translation: CASSPRDRGVNGYTF.

The chain uses TRBV19 and TRBJ1-1; D gene unclear. V was pared by 3 bases and J by 1 base, with 9 bases between. CDR1 is LNHDA and CDR2 is SQIVND in the germline V gene (reference sequence). This CDR3 region has 14 residues. In DNA, the CDR3 is TGTGCCAGTAGTATTGTGGGCCAGAACACTGAAGCTTTCTTT. It specifies CASSIVGQNTEAFF.

The chain couples TRBV24-1 to TRBJ2-5; weak D call: TRBD2 (6 bases). The germline V gene encodes CDR1 KGHDR and CDR2 SFDVKD. The length of the CDR3 is 13 residues. The germline V and J ends were trimmed by 7 bases and 6 bases, with 14 bases remaining between them. The DNA of the CDR3 is TGTGCCACCAGCCGGGAGTGGCCCCAGACCCAGTACTTC. This sequence encodes CATSREWPQTQYF.

This chain connects TRBV19 to TRBJ2-3, with 13 bases lining up with TRBD2. Trimming took 0 bases from V and 3 from J; bases not matched to a gene: 0. CDR1 is LNHDA, CDR2 SQIVND, per germline (reference sequence). The CDR3 runs to 16 residues. Here the CDR3 DNA reads TGTGCCAGTAGTATAGAGGGACTAGCGGGGACAGATACGCAGTATTTT. Its protein product is CASSIEGLAGTDTQYF.

The table lists this clonotype with a few counts. This chain joins TRBV7-8 and TRBJ1-2; weak D call: TRBD1 (5 bases). This CDR3 spans 16 amino acids. V lost 5 bases and J 4 bases, leaving 20 bases between the germline ends. Germline loops: CDR1 SGHVS, CDR2 FQNEAQ. For the CDR3, the DNA is TGTGCCAGCAGCCCCCGTAGATCTGCCGGGGCCTATGGCTACACCTTC. Its protein product is CASSPRRSAGAYGYTF.

This clonotype has ten or more counts. The chain recombines TRBV20-1 with TRBJ2-1, with 8 bases matching TRBD2. CDR1 is DFQATT, CDR2 SNEGSKA, per germline (reference sequence). The J segment lost 0 bases and the V segment lost 6 bases, leaving 10 bases of the junction unmatched. This CDR3 comprises 16 residues. In DNA, the CDR3 is TGCAGTGCCGAGGCCAGCGGGGGAAGCTCCTACAATGAGCAGTTCTTC. Amino acid sequence: CSAEASGGSSYNEQFF.

The genes are TRBV11-1 and TRBJ2-2; D may be TRBD1 (6 bases). The CDR3 loop spans 15 amino acids. In germline, CDR1 is SGHAT, CDR2 FQDESV (reference sequence). Between the trimmed V and J ends, which lost 5 bases and 1 base, there was a span of 11 bases. In DNA, the CDR3 is TGTGCCAGCAGCCCCCGGGACAAGAACACCGGGGAGCTGTTTTTT. Amino acids: CASSPRDKNTGELFF.

This clonotype was detected a few times. The chain carries TRBV29-1 and TRBJ2-7; TRBD1 is a possible D gene (5 bases). V gave up 2 bases and J gave up 7 bases, with 9 bases separating them. CDR3 length: 11 residues. The germline gives CDR1 SQVTM, CDR2 ANQGSEA. CDR3 sequence (DNA): TGCAGCGTTGAACTGGGGCGGGAGCAGTACTTC. Translating it yields CSVELGREQYF.